The 8 T cell receptor beta chains below all came from one sample that was sequenced in a study of regulatory T cells in long-lasting Graves disease (dated by TCRdb to the early 2020s). The library was made by multiplex PCR. The sample was run on an Illumina HiSeq 4000. iRepertoire HTBI primers and Arm-PCR amplification of CDR3 regions were used to construct TCR beta libraries. TCRdb took the public reads, trimmed them with fastp at Q25, ran MiXCR for clone calling and kept in-frame beta chains. Every entry covers one CDR3 protein and lists the most common genes and DNA from its rows. This sample gives about 540,000 distinct CDR3 sequences in total; about 14% of them show up just once. The top ten constitute 8.5% to 10% of the sample. What the time point label conveys for this sample: newly diagnosed GD, antithyroid drugs for less than 3 months. For both TCR sequencing and RNA sequencing, RNA was extracted from PBMCs in TRIzol.

The same data also contributed to another study, on T cells in Graves' hyperthyroidism and ophthalmopathy.

The specimen comprised peripheral blood mononuclear cells (PBMCs), sampled at new diagnosis, from a patient treated with antithyroid drugs. These receptors all stem from a man aged 25-45 years with Graves disease. Donor details come from another sample of the same person, matched by shared clones.

There are many counts of this clonotype. This chain links TRBV18 with TRBJ2-7; no definite D call. CDR3 size: 14 residues. Between the trimmed V and J ends, which lost 0 bases and 2 bases, there was a span of 8 bases. Germline V CDR1 and CDR2: KGHSH, LQKENI. CDR3 DNA: TGTGCCAGCTCACCACCGGGTCAGACCTACGAGCAGTACTTC. The encoded protein is CASSPPGQTYEQYF. The full variable domain, its missing parts supplied by reference TRBV18 and TRBJ2-7, is NAGVMQNPRHLVRRRGQEARLRCSPMKGHSHVYWYRQLPEEGLKFMVYLQKENIIDESGMPKERFSAEFPKEGPSILRIQQVVRGDSAAYFCASSPPGQTYEQYFGPGTRLTVT.

This clonotype was recorded many times. The chain employs TRBV7-9 and TRBJ2-5; D is perhaps TRBD2 (5 bases). The CDR3 is 11 amino acids. V lost 3 bases and J lost 7, with 6 bases in between. Germline CDR1 and CDR2: SEHNR and FQNEAQ (reference sequence). The CDR3, as DNA: TGTGCCAGCAGCTTCGGAGGGACCCAGTACTTC. It encodes CASSFGGTQYF.

The chain recombines TRBV30 with TRBJ1-1; D call uncertain. The CDR3 covers 14 residues. Trimming cost V 1 base and J 4 bases, with 13 bases left between them. Germline assignment: CDR1 GTSNPN and CDR2 SVGIG (reference sequence). The CDR3 coding sequence is TGTGCCTGGAGTGGGACCGGCCTGGTCACTGAAGCTTTCTTT. It codes for CAWSGTGLVTEAFF.

This clonotype occurred many times. The V and J genes are TRBV12-3 or TRBV12-4 and TRBJ1-5; D unclear. Trimming shortened V by 6 bases and J by 0 bases, and 6 bases separated the two germline ends. The CDR3 loop spans 13 amino acids. CDR3 residues: CASSWGSNQPQHF. CDR3 coding DNA: TGTGCCAGCAGCTGGGGTAGCAATCAGCCCCAGCATTTT.

This clonotype was seen only a few times. The gene calls are TRBV30 and TRBJ1-1, with TRBD1 matching 9 bases. The CDR3 sequence is 13 residues long. Germline-derived CDR1 and CDR2 are GTSNPN and SVGIG (reference sequence). With 6 bases clipped from V and 3 bases from J, the junction kept 5 bases outside the gene matches. The CDR3 here is CACDRGSDTEAFF. CDR3 in DNA: TGTGCCTGTGACAGGGGGAGTGACACTGAAGCTTTCTTT. The full variable domain, in which reference TRBV30 and TRBJ1-1 provide the parts outside the CDR3, is SQTIHQWPATLVQPVGSPLSLECTVEGTSNPNLYWYRQAAGRGLQLLFYSVGIGQISSEVPQNLSASRPQDRQFILSSKKLLLSDSGFYLCACDRGSDTEAFFGQGTRLTVV.

This clonotype came up many times. This sequence joins TRBV7-2 and TRBJ2-3; D gene unclear. The CDR3 is 16 residues long. Germline assignment: CDR1 SGHTA and CDR2 FQGNSA. The V end lost 5 bases, the J end lost 2 bases, and 17 bases lay between the germline ends. The CDR3 DNA follows: TGTGCCAGCAGCCTAGGAACGGATCTGTTCACAGATACGCAGTATTTT. Its protein is CASSLGTDLFTDTQYF.

Here the CDR3 DNA reads TGTGCCAGCAGCACCGGGGGGCGCGCAGATACGCAGTATTTT. Its translation is CASSTGGRADTQYF. The V and J genes are TRBV11-3 and TRBJ2-3, with D possibly matching TRBD2 (7 bases). Trimming cost V 5 bases and J 4 bases, with 13 bases left between them. Per the germline V gene, CDR1 is SGHNT and CDR2 is YENEEA. The CDR3 spans 14 residues.

In this sample, this clonotype turned up many times. V is TRBV29-1 and J is TRBJ1-2, with TRBD1 identical over 8 bases. Germline CDR1 reads SQVTM; CDR2 reads ANQGSEA. V shed 1 base, J shed 8 bases, and the junction held 6 bases outside the gene matches. This CDR3 has 13 residues. The CDR3 loop is CSVEGQGAKGYTF. The CDR3 DNA is TGCAGCGTTGAAGGGCAGGGGGCGAAAGGCTACACCTTC.